This record concerns one T cell receptor beta chain sequence. The data stem from a study of technical replicates of blood from several donors. TCRdb's table, derived via immunoSEQ multiplex PCR, lists solely in-frame clones and lacks some. The profile shows about 82,000 clones, 95% to 96% of them singletons. Trimming took 5 bases from V and 4 from J, leaving 19 bases between them. The CDR3 length is 15 residues. Per germline, CDR1 SGHRS and CDR2 YFSETQ. Specimen: T cells isolated from PBMCs. The chain employs TRBV5-1 and TRBJ2-7; D might be TRBD1 (6 bases). This clonotype was obtained from a human donor in good health. The CDR3 loop reads CASRGGWDNDYEQYF. As DNA, the CDR3 is TGCGCCAGCAGAGGAGGATGGGACAATGATTACGAGCAGTACTTC.